A single sample is the source of the 16 T cell receptor beta chains below, sequenced in a study of blood T cell repertoires in COVID-19. Assay used: immunoSEQ multiplex PCR; TCRdb lists only in-frame clones, some missing. The table includes 130,000 or so clones, about four fifths detected once. The sample comprised peripheral blood. These receptors originate from a woman aged 70-85 years with acute or convalescent COVID-19.

This chain joins TRBV19 and TRBJ2-7, with D hard to call. Trimming pared 4 bases from V and 0 bases from J, leaving 28 bases between. Germline V CDR1 and CDR2: LNHDA, SQIVND (reference sequence). The CDR3 is 20 residues long. The CDR3 DNA reads TGTGCCAGTAGTAAGTCGGCGTCTGCCCGAGGAAATCTATTCTCCTACGAGCAGTACTTC. Translating it yields CASSKSASARGNLFSYEQYF.

The count of this clone is one. This rearrangement joins TRBV24-1 to TRBJ2-1, with 7 positions matching TRBD1. The junction had 6 bases not matched to a gene; V was cut back by 5 bases and J by 3 bases. The CDR3 spans 15 residues. CDR1 KGHDR and CDR2 SFDVKD come from the germline V gene. The CDR3 region is CATSGLQGNYNEQFF. The CDR3 nucleotides read TGTGCCACCAGTGGCCTACAGGGGAACTACAATGAGCAGTTCTTC.

The rearrangement links TRBV7-9 to TRBJ2-7; D is ambiguous. Germline CDR1 is SEHNR and CDR2 is FQNEAQ (reference sequence). V was pared by 4 bases and J by 4 bases, with 11 bases between. The CDR3 is made up of 13 amino acids. The CDR3 spells CASSSSVSYEQYF. The CDR3 coding sequence is TGTGCCAGCAGCTCCTCCGTGTCGTACGAGCAGTACTTC.

This chain connects TRBV6-6 to TRBJ1-1; TRBD1 matches at 8 bases. Germline values: CDR1 MNHNY, CDR2 SVGAGI (reference sequence). The CDR3 consists of 14 residues. V dropped 5 bases and J dropped 4; count of bases not matched to a gene: 6. Written as DNA, the CDR3 is TGTGCCAGCAGTCCACCCACAGGGGGCACTGAAGCTTTCTTT. This sequence encodes CASSPPTGGTEAFF.

The CDR3 DNA is TGTGCCAGCAGCTTGGACAGACACAAAAACATTCAGTACTTC. Its protein is CASSLDRHKNIQYF. This chain links TRBV7-8 with TRBJ2-4, with D maybe TRBD1 (6 bases). Deletions cut 3 bases from V and 3 bases from J, with 9 bases between. The germline gives CDR1 SGHVS, CDR2 FQNEAQ. The CDR3 is 14 amino acids.

This chain connects TRBV6-6 to TRBJ2-3, with TRBD2 matching 12 bases. The ends lost 6 bases at V and 3 bases at J; junction bases unmatched: 4. CDR3 length equals 15 residues. Germline-derived CDR1 and CDR2 are MNHNY and SVGAGI (reference sequence). CDR3 loop: CASSQLAGGTDTQYF. CDR3 nucleotide sequence: TGTGCCAGCAGCCAACTAGCGGGGGGTACAGATACGCAGTATTTT.

This chain connects TRBV21-1 to TRBJ2-1; TRBD2, the table's D call, was not compared with the DNA. TRBV21-1 is termed a pseudogene. CDR3 length: 9 amino acids. CDR3 sequence: CASPDEQFF. CDR3 nucleotide sequence: TGTGCCAGCCCTGATGAGCAGTTCTTC.

The rearrangement links TRBV4-3 to TRBJ1-2; 7 bases fit TRBD1. Germline assignment: CDR1 LGHNA and CDR2 YSLEER. The CDR3 loop spans 18 amino acids. With 0 bases clipped from V and 3 bases from J, the junction kept 13 bases outside the gene matches. The DNA for the CDR3 is TGCGCCAGCAGCCAAGATTTATTTGACAGGGAATTCTACTATGGCTACACCTTC. Translation: CASSQDLFDREFYYGYTF.

The chain employs TRBV19 and TRBJ1-2, with 8 bases lining up with TRBD1. J lost 7 bases, V lost 3 bases, and 7 bases had no gene match. The germline gives CDR1 LNHDA, CDR2 SQIVND (reference sequence). The CDR3 consists of 14 residues. The CDR3 nucleotides read TGTGCCAGTAGTATTCGGACAGGGCGGGCTGGCTACACCTTC. This sequence encodes CASSIRTGRAGYTF.

This clone is a singleton in its sample. V and J are TRBV18 and TRBJ1-1; a possible D gene is TRBD1 (5 bases). The germline gives CDR1 KGHSH, CDR2 LQKENI. The CDR3 runs to 16 residues. V was cut by 6 bases and J by 0 bases, with 17 bases left in between. The CDR3 protein is CASSSQDIQVNTEAFF. DNA for the CDR3: TGTGCCAGCTCGTCCCAAGACATACAGGTGAACACTGAAGCTTTCTTT.

V is TRBV6-5 and J is TRBJ1-1; D remains ambiguous. CDR3 length equals 13 residues. Between the trimmed V and J ends, which lost 7 bases and 4 bases, there was a span of 13 bases. Germline V gene lookup returns CDR1 MNHEY and CDR2 SVGAGI. This CDR3 reads CASTGTSGTEAFF. In nucleotides, the CDR3 is TGTGCCAGCACCGGAACCTCGGGCACTGAAGCTTTCTTT.

The rearrangement uses TRBV6-5 and TRBJ2-7, with no clear D. V lost 6 bases, J lost 3 bases, and 12 bases lay in between. This CDR3 is built from 13 residues. From germline, CDR1 is MNHEY and CDR2 SVGAGI. CDR3 sequence (DNA): TGTGCCAGCAGCCGTTTCCAGGACTACGAGCAGTACTTC. It yields the protein CASSRFQDYEQYF.

The rearrangement uses TRBV2 and TRBJ1-2; D is unresolved. The germline gives CDR1 SNHLY, CDR2 FYNNEI. Deletions cut 6 bases from V and 7 bases from J, with 9 bases between. This CDR3 has 11 residues. The CDR3 DNA reads as TGTGCCAGCAGGAGTGAGTCTGGCTACACCTTC. Its translation: CASRSESGYTF.

The rearrangement joins TRBV10-3 to TRBJ1-1, with 10 bases aligning to TRBD1. The CDR3 length is 13 residues. The J segment lost 4 bases and the V segment lost 10 bases, leaving 6 bases of the junction unmatched. The germline gives CDR1 ENHRY, CDR2 SYGVKD. CDR3: CATKDRGTTEAFF. The CDR3 nucleotides read TGTGCCACTAAGGACAGGGGGACCACTGAAGCTTTCTTT.

The chain combines TRBV18 with TRBJ2-1, with 11 bases fitting TRBD2. From germline, CDR1 is KGHSH and CDR2 LQKENI. This CDR3 comprises 15 residues. The ends lost 6 bases at V and 1 base at J; junction bases unmatched: 2. DNA for the CDR3: TGTGCCAGCTCTAGCGGGGGGGCGTCCTACAATGAGCAGTTCTTC. Its translation: CASSSGGASYNEQFF.

V is TRBV5-1 and J is TRBJ2-2; D is ambiguous. Germline assignment: CDR1 SGHRS and CDR2 YFSETQ. CDR3 length: 14 amino acids. V was pared by 4 bases and J by 7 bases, with 14 bases between. The CDR3 nucleotides are TGCGCCAGCAGCGTTAGTTCTGGAGTCGGGGAGCTGTTTTTT. Translated: CASSVSSGVGELFF.